One T cell receptor beta chain is described in this entry. Antigen: not known. The data stem from a study of T cell repertoires in cytomegalovirus infection. Whole-study results and caveats: The cumulative frequency of public TCR beta families distinguished individuals who carried CMV together with the relevant HLA.

J lost 1 base, V lost 4 bases, and 5 bases had no gene match. Germline V gene lookup returns CDR1 MNHEY and CDR2 SMNVEV (reference sequence). This CDR3 comprises 15 residues. A single record per CDR3 protein comes from TCRdb applying MiXCR to the reads. The table lists more than 350,000 distinct CDR3 sequences, approximately 33% of them singletons. V usage is TRBV27 and J usage is TRBJ1-1; TRBD1 aligns across 8 bases. This clonotype was sampled from a human donor in good health (CMV status not recorded). Some clones in this sample may be carry-over from other donors' samples. Sequenced input: PBMCs. CDR3 loop: CASSSYGQGNTEAFF. For the CDR3, the DNA is TGTGCCAGCAGTTCCTACGGACAGGGGAACACTGAAGCTTTCTTT.